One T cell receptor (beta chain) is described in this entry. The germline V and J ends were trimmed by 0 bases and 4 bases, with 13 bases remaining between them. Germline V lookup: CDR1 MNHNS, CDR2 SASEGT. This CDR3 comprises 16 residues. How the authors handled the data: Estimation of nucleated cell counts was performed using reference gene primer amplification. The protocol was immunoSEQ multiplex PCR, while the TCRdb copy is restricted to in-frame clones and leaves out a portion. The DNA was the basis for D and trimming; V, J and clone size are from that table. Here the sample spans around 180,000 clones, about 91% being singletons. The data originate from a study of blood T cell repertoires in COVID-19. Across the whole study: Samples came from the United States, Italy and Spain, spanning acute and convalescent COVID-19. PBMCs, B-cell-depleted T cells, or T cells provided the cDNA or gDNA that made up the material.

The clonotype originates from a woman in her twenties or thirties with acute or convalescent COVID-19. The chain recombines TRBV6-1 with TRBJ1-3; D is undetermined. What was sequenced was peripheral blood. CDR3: CASSEAPGNQGNTIYF. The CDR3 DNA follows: TGTGCCAGCAGTGAAGCCCCGGGAAATCAGGGAAACACCATATATTTT.